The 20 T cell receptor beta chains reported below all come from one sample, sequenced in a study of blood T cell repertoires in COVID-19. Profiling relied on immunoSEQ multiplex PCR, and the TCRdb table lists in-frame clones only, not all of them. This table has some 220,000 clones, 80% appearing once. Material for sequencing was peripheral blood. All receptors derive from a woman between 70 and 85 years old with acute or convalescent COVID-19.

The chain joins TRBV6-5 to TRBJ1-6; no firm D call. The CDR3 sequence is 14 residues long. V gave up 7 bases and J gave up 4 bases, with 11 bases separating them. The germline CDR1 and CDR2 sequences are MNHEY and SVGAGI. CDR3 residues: CASTGVVYNSPLHF. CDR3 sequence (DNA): TGTGCCAGCACGGGAGTTGTTTATAATTCACCCCTCCACTTT.

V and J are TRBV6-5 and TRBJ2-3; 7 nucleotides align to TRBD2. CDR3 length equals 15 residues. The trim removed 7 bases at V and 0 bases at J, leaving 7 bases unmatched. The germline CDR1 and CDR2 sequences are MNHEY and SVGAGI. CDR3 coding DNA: TGTGCCAGCAAGCCTCCGGGGGGTAGCACAGATACGCAGTATTTT. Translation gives CASKPPGGSTDTQYF.

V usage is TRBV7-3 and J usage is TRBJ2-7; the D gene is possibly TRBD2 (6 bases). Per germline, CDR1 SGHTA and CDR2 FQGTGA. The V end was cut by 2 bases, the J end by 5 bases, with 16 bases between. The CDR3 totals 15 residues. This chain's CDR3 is CASSLWTPGGDEQYF. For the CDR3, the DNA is TGTGCCAGCAGCTTATGGACACCCGGGGGTGACGAGCAGTACTTC.

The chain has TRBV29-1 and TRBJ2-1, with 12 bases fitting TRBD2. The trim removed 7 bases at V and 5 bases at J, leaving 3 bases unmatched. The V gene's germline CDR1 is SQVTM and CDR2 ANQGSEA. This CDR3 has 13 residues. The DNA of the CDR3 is TGCAGCGCCCGACTAGCGGGGGACAATGAGCAGTTCTTC. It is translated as CSARLAGDNEQFF.

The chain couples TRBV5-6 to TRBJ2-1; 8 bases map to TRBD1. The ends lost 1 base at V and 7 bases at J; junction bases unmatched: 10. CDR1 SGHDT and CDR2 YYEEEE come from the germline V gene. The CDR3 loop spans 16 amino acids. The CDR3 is CASSLRRTGSGNEQFF. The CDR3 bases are TGTGCCAGCAGCTTGCGCAGGACAGGGTCTGGGAATGAGCAGTTCTTC.

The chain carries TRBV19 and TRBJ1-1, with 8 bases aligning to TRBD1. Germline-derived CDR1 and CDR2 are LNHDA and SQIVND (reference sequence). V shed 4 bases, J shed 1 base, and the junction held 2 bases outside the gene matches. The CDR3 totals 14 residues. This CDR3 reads CASSKTGGNTEAFF. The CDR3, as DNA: TGTGCCAGTAGTAAAACAGGGGGGAACACTGAAGCTTTCTTT.

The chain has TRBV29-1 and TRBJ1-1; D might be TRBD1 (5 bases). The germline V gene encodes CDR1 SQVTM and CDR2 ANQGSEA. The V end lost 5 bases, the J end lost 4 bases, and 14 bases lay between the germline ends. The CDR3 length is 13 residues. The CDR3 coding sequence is TGCAGCGTTTCCCAGGGAAAGGGCACTGAAGCTTTCTTT. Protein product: CSVSQGKGTEAFF.

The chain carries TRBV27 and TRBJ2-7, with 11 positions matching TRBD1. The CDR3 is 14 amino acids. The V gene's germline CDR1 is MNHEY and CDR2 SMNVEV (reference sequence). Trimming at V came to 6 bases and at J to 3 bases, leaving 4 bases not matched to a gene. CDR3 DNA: TGTGCCAGCAGCAGGACAGGGGGCGACTACGAGCAGTACTTC. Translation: CASSRTGGDYEQYF.

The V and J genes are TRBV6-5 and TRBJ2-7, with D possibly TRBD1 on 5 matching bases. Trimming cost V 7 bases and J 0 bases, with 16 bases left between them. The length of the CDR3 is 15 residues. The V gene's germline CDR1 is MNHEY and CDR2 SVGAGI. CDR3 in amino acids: CASTFAMTASYEQYF. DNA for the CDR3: TGTGCCAGCACTTTCGCCATGACAGCCTCCTACGAGCAGTACTTC.

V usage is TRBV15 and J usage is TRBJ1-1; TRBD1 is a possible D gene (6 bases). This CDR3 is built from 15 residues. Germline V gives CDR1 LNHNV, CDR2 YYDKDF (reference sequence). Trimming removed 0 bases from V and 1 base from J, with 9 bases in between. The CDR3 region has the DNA TGTGCCACCAGCAGAGATAGAGGGGGGAACACTGAAGCTTTCTTT. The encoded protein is CATSRDRGGNTEAFF. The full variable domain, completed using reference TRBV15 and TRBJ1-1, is DAMVIQNPRYQVTQFGKPVTLSCSQTLNHNVMYWYQQKSSQAPKLLFHYYDKDFNNEADTPDNFQSRRPNTSFCFLDIRSPGLGDTAMYLCATSRDRGGNTEAFFGQGTRLTVV.

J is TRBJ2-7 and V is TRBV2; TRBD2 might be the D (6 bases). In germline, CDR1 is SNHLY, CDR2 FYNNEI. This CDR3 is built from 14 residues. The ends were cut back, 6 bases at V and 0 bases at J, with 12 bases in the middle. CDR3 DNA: TGTGCCAGCAGGGCGAGGGAGGACTCCTACGAGCAGTACTTC. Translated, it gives CASRAREDSYEQYF.

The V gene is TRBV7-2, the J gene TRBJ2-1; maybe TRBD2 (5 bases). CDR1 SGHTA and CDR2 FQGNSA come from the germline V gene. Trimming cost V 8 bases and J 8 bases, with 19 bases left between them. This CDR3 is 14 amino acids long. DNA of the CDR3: TGTGCCAGCCGCACAACTAGTAGTCAGTATGAGCAGTTCTTC. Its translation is CASRTTSSQYEQFF. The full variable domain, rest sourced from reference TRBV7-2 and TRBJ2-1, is GAGVSQSPSNKVTEKGKDVELRCDPISGHTALYWYRQSLGQGLEFLIYFQGNSAPDKSGLPSDRFSAERTGGSVSTLTIQRTQQEDSAVYLCASRTTSSQYEQFFGPGTRLTVL.

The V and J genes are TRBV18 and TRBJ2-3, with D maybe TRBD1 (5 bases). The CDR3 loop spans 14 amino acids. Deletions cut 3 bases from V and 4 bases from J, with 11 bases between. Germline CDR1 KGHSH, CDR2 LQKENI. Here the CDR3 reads CASSPRQPPDTQYF. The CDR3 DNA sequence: TGTGCCAGCTCACCGAGACAGCCACCAGATACGCAGTATTTT.

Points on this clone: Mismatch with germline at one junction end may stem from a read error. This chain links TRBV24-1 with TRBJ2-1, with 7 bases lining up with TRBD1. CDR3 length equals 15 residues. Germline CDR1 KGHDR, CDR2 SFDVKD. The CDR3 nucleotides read TGTGCCACCAGTGTCCTGACCCTTACAGGGGCCCCTTTGGTCTTC. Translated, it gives CATSVLTLTGAPLVF.

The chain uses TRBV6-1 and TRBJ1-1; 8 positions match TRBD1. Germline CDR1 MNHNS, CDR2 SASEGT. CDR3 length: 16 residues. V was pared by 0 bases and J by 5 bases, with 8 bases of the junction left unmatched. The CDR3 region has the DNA TGTGCCAGCAGTGAAGCGTACAGGGGGTGGCAGACTGAAGCTTTCTTT. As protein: CASSEAYRGWQTEAFF.

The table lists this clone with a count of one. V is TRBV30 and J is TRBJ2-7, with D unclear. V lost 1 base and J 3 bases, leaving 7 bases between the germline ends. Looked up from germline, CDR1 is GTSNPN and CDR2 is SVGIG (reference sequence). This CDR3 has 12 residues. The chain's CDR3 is CAWSEQNYEQYV. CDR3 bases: TGTGCCTGGAGTGAACAGAACTACGAGCAGTACGTC.

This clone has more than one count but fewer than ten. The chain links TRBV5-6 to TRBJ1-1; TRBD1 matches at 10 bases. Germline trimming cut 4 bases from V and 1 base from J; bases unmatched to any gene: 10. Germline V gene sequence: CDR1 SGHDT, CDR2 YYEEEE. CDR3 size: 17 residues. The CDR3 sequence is CASSVRDRGYTNTEAFF. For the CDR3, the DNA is TGTGCCAGCAGCGTCCGGGACAGGGGATATACGAACACTGAAGCTTTCTTT.

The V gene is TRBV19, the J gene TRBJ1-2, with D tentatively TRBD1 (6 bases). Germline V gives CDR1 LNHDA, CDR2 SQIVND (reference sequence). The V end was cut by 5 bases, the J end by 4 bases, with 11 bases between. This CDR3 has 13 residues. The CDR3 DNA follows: TGTGCCAGTAGTGCTGGACAGCTCTATGGCTACACCTTC. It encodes CASSAGQLYGYTF.

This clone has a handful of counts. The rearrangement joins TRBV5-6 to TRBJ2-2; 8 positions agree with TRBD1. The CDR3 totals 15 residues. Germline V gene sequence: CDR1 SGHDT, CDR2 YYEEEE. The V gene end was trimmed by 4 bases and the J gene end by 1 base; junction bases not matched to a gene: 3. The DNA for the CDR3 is TGTGCCAGCAGCGAGACAGGGGTGAACACCGGGGAGCTGTTTTTT. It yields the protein CASSETGVNTGELFF.

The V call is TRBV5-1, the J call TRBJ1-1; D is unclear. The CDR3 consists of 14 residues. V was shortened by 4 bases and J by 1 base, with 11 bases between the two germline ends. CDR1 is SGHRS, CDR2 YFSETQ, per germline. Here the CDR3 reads CASSPGSTNTEAFF. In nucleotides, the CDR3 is TGCGCCAGCAGCCCGGGAAGCACGAACACTGAAGCTTTCTTT. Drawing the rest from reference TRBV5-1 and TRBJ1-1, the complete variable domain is KAGVTQTPRYLIKTRGQQVTLSCSPISGHRSVSWYQQTPGQGLQFLFEYFSETQRNKGNFPGRFSGRQFSNSRSEMNVSTLELGDSALYLCASSPGSTNTEAFFGQGTRLTVV.